This TCR beta chain was sequenced in a study of early T cells in non-severe SARS-CoV-2 infection. Overall study context: The sequenced material was bulk RNA from unsorted whole blood, and its chains were unpaired.

This clonotype was seen at least ten times. Its target is not known. Study-wide results and limits: VDJdb matching, biased toward anti-spike CD8 responses, missed private and CD4 specificities.

The CDR3 runs 15 residues. Trimming at V came to 3 bases and at J to 2 bases, leaving 4 bases not matched to a gene. Germline lookup yields CDR1 KGHSH and CDR2 LQKENI. The TCR library protocol was used to attach unique molecular identifiers. These identifiers were attached to individual cDNA molecules. TCRdb processed the 5' RACE reads anew with MiXCR; each CDR3 protein has one entry. Found here are tens of thousands of distinct CDR3 sequences, roughly 10% of them singletons; the top ten hold about 14%. The origin of this receptor is an adult who was a healthcare worker with PCR-confirmed SARS-CoV-2 infection or an uninfected control (not recorded which). Material: whole blood, obtained at baseline. The chain uses TRBV18 and TRBJ2-1; 7 positions match TRBD1. The CDR3 region is CASSPTTGPYNEQFF. DNA of the CDR3: TGTGCCAGCTCACCGACGACAGGGCCCTACAATGAGCAGTTCTTC. The variable domain in full, completed from reference TRBV18 and TRBJ2-1, reads NAGVMQNPRHLVRRRGQEARLRCSPMKGHSHVYWYRQLPEEGLKFMVYLQKENIIDESGMPKERFSAEFPKEGPSILRIQQVVRGDSAAYFCASSPTTGPYNEQFFGPGTRLTVL.